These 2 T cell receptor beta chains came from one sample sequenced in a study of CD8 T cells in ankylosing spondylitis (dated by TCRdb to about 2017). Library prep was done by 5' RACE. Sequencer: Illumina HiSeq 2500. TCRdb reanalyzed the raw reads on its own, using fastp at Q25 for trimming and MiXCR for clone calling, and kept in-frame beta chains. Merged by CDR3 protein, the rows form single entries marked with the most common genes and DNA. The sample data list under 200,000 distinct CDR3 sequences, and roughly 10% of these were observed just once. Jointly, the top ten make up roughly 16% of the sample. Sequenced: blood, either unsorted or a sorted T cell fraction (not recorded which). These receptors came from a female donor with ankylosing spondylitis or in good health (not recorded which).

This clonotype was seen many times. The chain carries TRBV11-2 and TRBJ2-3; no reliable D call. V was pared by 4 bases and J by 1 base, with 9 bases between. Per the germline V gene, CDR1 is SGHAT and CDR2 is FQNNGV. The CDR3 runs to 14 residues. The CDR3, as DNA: TGTGCCAGCAGCTCCTCCCACCGCACAGATACGCAGTATTTT. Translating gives CASSSSHRTDTQYF.

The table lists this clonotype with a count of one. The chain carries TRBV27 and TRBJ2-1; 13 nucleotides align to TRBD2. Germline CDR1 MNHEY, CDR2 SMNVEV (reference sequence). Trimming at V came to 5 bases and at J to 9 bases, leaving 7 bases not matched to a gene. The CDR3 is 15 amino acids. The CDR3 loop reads CASSPRLAGGSEQFF. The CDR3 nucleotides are TGTGCCAGCAGTCCCAGACTAGCGGGAGGCAGTGAGCAGTTCTTC.